The sequence of this TCR beta chain was determined in a study of T cell changes during pregnancy in multiple sclerosis. The assay was immunoSEQ multiplex PCR, and TCRdb's table has in-frame clones only and misses some. The sample holds 50,000 to 65,000 clones, under 95% seen once. Trimming took 5 bases from V and 8 from J; bases not matched to a gene: 8. CDR1 MNHEY and CDR2 SMNVEV come from the germline V gene (reference sequence). The CDR3 spans 14 residues. This specimen consisted of CD8+ T cells from peripheral blood mononuclear cells, obtained in the second trimester of pregnancy. The clonotype was recovered from a female donor with multiple sclerosis, enrolled in a pregnancy study. The genes are TRBV27 and TRBJ1-4; 7 bases agree with TRBD1. CDR3 coding DNA: TGTGCCAGCAGTCAATTGACAGGGATCGAAAAACTGTTTTTT. It yields the protein CASSQLTGIEKLFF.